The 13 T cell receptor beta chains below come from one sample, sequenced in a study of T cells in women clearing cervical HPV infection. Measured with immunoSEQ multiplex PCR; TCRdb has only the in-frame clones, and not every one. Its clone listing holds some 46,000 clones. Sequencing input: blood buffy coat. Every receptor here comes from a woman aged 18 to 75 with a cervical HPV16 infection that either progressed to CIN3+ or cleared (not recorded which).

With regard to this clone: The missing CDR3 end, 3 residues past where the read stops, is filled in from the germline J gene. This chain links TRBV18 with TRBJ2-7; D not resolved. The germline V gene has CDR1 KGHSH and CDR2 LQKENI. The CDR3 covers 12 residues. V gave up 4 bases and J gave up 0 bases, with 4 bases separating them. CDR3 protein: CASSRASYEQYF. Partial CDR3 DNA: TGTGCCAGCTCACGCGCCTCCTACGAG.

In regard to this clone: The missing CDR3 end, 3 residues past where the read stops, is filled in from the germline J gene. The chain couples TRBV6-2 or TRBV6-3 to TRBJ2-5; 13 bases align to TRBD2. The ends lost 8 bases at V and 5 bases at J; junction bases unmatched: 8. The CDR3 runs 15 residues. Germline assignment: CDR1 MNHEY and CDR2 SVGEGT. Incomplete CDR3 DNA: TGTGCCAGCGGAGGACTAGCGGGGGTGGGGGAGACC. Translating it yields CASGGLAGVGET. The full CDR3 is CASGGLAGVGETQYF.

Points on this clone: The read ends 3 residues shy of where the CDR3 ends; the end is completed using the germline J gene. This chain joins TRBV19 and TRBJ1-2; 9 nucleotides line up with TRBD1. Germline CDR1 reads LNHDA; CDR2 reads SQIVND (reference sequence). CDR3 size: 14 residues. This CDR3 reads CASSGTGSSYDYTF. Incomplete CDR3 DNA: TGTGCCAGTAGCGGGACAGGGAGCTCCTACGAC.

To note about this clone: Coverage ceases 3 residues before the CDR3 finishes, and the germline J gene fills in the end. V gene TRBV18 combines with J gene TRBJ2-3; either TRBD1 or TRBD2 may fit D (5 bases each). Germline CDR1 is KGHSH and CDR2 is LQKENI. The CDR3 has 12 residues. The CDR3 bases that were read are TGTGCCAGCTCACCAATCAGGGAGACG. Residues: CASSPIRET. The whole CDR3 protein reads CASSPIRETQYF. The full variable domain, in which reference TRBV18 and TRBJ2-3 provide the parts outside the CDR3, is NAGVMQNPRHLVRRRGQEARLRCSPMKGHSHVYWYRQLPEEGLKFMVYLQKENIIDESGMPKERFSAEFPKEGPSILRIQQVVRGDSAAYFCASSPIRETQYFGPGTRLTVL.

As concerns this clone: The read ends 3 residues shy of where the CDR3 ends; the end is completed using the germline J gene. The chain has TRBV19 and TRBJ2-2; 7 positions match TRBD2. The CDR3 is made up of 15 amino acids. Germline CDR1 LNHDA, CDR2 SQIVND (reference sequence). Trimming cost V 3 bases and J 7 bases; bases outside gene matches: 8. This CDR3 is CASSILSGTGGELFF. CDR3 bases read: TGTGCCAGTAGTATCCTCAGCGGGACGGGCGGGGAG.

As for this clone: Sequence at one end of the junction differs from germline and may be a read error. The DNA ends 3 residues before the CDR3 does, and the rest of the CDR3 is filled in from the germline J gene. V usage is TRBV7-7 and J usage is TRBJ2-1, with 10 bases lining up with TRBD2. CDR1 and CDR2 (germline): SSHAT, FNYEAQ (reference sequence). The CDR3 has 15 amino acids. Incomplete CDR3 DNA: TGTGCTAGCAGCTTTGGGACTAGCGACATCAATGAG. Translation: CASSFGTSDINE. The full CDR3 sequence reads CASSFGTSDINEQFF.

The CDR3 region is CASSERKPDTQYF. The part of the CDR3 DNA that was read is TGTGCCAGCAGTGAACGAAAGCCAGATACG. The chain carries TRBV6-1 and TRBJ2-3; no clear D gene. With the read ending 3 residues before the CDR3 end, the germline J gene is used to fill in that end. The CDR3 is 13 residues long. Trimming took off 2 bases at V and 4 bases at J, with 7 bases between the two ends. Germline-derived CDR1 and CDR2 are MNHNS and SASEGT.

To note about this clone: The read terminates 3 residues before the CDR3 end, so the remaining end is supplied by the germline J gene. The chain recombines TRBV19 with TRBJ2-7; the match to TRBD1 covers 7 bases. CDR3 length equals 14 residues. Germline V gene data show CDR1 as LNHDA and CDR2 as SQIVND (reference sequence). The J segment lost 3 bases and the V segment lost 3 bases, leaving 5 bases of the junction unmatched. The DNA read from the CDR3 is TGTGCCAGTAGTATGGCAGGGGGAGACTACGAG. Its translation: CASSMAGGDYE. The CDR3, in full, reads CASSMAGGDYEQYF.

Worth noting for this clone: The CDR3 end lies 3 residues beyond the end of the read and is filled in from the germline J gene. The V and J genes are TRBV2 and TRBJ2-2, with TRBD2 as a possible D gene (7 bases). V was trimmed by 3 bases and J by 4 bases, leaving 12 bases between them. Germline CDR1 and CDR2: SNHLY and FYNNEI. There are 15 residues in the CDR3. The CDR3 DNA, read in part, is TGTGCCAGCAGTGAGGGGGGGCCCGGCACCGGGGAG. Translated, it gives CASSEGGPGTGE. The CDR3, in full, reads CASSEGGPGTGELFF.

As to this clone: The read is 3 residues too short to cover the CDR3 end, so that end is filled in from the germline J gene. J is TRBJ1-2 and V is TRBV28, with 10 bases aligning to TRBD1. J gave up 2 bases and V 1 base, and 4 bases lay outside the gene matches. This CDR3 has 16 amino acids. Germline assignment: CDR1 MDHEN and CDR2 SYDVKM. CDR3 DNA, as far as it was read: TGTGCCAGCAGTTTATTGGACAGGGGGGGAAACTATGGC. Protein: CASSLLDRGGNYG. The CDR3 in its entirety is CASSLLDRGGNYGYTF.

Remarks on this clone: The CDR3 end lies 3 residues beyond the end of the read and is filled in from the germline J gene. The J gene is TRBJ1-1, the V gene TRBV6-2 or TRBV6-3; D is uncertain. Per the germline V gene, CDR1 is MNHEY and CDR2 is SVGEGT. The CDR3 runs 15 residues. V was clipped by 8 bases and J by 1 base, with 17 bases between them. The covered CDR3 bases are TGTGCCAGCGGTCAGGCGTCCTTGCAGAACACTGAA. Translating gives CASGQASLQNTE. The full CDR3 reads CASGQASLQNTEAFF.

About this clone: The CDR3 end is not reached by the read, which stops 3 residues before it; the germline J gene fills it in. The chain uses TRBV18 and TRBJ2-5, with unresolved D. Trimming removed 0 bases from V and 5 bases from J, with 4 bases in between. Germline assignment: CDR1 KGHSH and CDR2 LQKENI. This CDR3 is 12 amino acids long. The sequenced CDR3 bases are TGTGCCAGCTCACCACCACAGGAGACC. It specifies CASSPPQET. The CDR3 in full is CASSPPQETQYF. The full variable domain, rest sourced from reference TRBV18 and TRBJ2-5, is NAGVMQNPRHLVRRRGQEARLRCSPMKGHSHVYWYRQLPEEGLKFMVYLQKENIIDESGMPKERFSAEFPKEGPSILRIQQVVRGDSAAYFCASSPPQETQYFGPGTRLLVL.

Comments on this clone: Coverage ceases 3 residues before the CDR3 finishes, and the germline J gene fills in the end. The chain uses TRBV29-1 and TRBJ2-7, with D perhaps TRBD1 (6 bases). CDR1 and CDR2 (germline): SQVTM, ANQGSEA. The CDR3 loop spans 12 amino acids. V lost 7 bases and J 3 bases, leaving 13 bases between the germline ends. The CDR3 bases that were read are TGCAGCGCTCTTTCAGGGGACTACGAG. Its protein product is CSALSGDYE. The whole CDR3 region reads CSALSGDYEQYF.